The sequence of this TCR beta chain was determined in a study of T cells in Graves' hyperthyroidism and ophthalmopathy. Authors of the study amplified TCR beta CDR3 regions from RNA transcripts. RT-PCR in the first round (using the HTBI primer set) targeted the TCR CDR3. One entry per CDR3 protein, called by TCRdb with MiXCR from the multiplex PCR reads. The sample holds roughly 500,000 distinct CDR3 sequences, over 35% seen once. The CDR3 spans 13 residues. The germline V gene encodes CDR1 DFQATT and CDR2 SNEGSKA (reference sequence). V was trimmed by 7 bases and J by 4 bases, leaving 16 bases between them. A few counts support this clonotype. A read error may be the cause here, since a much bigger clone is one base away.

The sequenced sample consisted of peripheral blood or thyroid tissue (not recorded which). The V call is TRBV20-1, the J call TRBJ1-1, with unresolved D. This clonotype was obtained from an adult woman with Graves' disease, either hyperthyroidism or ophthalmopathy (not recorded which). CDR3 coding DNA: TGCAGTGTTGGACGGTTGGGGTTCACTGAAGCTTTCTTT. Protein sequence: CSVGRLGFTEAFF.